This record covers a single T cell receptor beta chain. Antigen specificity is unknown. The data belong to a study of post-analysis software for immune sequencing data. Study summary: The disease courses covered relapsing-remitting, secondary progressive and progressive-relapsing multiple sclerosis. Study results and caveats: Strong same-batch co-clustering of samples appeared with F measure clustering. Comparison of patients with controls showed four or five TRBV segments more frequent in patients, TRBV5-6, TRBV5-1 and TRBV20-1 among them. Comparison with controls showed significantly lower normalized Chao1 diversity in multiple sclerosis patients.

The TCR beta cDNA libraries contained unique molecular identifiers. T cells numbering about 0.85 to 10 million gave rise to roughly 0.5 million cDNA molecules. A single record per CDR3 protein comes from TCRdb applying MiXCR to the PCR reads. The sample includes about 540,000 distinct CDR3 sequences, around 34% of them seen just once. V was trimmed by 2 bases and J by 7 bases, leaving 14 bases between them. The CDR3 sequence is 14 residues long. From germline, CDR1 is MGHRA and CDR2 YSYEKL. The source material was blood. This chain joins TRBV4-1 and TRBJ2-5, with D possibly TRBD2 on 6 matching bases. This clonotype was obtained from a girl aged 2-17 years with multiple sclerosis. For the CDR3, the DNA is TGCGCCAGCAGCCAACTACCGGGGAGGTGGACCCAGTACTTC. Protein: CASSQLPGRWTQYF.